This T cell receptor beta chain was identified during a study of immune evolution from preneoplasia to lung adenocarcinoma. Points from the study as a whole: T cell clonality was higher in KRAS-mutant than EGFR-mutant or wild-type nodules.

This CDR3 spans 15 amino acids. With 2 bases removed from V and 1 base from J, the gap between germline ends came to 9 bases. The germline V gene encodes CDR1 SEHNR and CDR2 FQNEAQ (reference sequence). Produced via immunoSEQ multiplex PCR; TCRdb's table is partial and in-frame only. The sample has roughly 5,300 clones, over 70% seen once. Two lung cancer pathologists independently confirmed each histologic diagnosis. Concerning this clone itself: The antigen remains unidentified.

The sequenced sample was FFPE lung adenocarcinoma in situ tissue. The TCR sequence derives from a person aged 60-80 years with lung adenocarcinoma. The genes are TRBV7-9 and TRBJ1-3, with D maybe TRBD1 (5 bases). CDR3 in DNA: TGTGCCAGCAGCTTATCAGGGAGATCTGGAAACACCATATATTTT. Its protein is CASSLSGRSGNTIYF.